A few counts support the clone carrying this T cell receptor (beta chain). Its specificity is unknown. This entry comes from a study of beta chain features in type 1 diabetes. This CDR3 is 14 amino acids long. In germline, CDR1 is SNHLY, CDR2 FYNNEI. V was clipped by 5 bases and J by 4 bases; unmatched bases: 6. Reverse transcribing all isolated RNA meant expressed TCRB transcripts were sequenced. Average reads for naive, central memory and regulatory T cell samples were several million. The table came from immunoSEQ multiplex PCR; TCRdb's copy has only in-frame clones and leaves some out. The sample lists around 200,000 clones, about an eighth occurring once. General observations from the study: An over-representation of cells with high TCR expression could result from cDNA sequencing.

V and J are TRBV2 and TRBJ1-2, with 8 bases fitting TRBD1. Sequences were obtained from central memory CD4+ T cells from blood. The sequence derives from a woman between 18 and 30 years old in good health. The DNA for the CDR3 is TGTGCCAGCAGTCCGGGACAGGCGTCCTATGGCTACACCTTC. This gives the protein CASSPGQASYGYTF.